The source of this T cell receptor beta chain is a study of quantifying T cell responses using KT2 cells. As for the study in general: cDNA was made from DNase-treated RNA using alpha and beta constant primers. Estimated efficiency of the T4 ligation step was above 9.5% under optimum conditions. Study conclusions and caveats: The number of KT2 alpha and beta sequences was a linear function of input KT2 cells.

This clonotype was counted ten times or more. Its antigen is undetermined. In germline, CDR1 is SGHVS, CDR2 FNYEAQ. This CDR3 contains 15 residues. V was pared by 1 base and J by 1 base, with 10 bases between. An oligo carrying a UMI was ligated to the cDNA 3' end. First-round PCR used 4 cycles and beta primers RC1.1 and RC1.2 covering TRBC1 and TRBC2. TCR alpha and beta chains were handled separately starting at the second PCR. TCRdb used MiXCR to reprocess the UMI-ligation and nested PCR reads, holding one entry per CDR3 protein. Among some 33,000 distinct CDR3 sequences listed, 9% to 12% were seen once.

Material: PBMCs spiked with cells of the T cell clone KT2. The chain couples TRBV7-6 to TRBJ1-2; no reliable D call. This receptor was obtained from a human donor. The CDR3 loop reads CASSLGGGRNYGYTF. The DNA for the CDR3 is TGTGCCAGCAGCTTAGGTGGAGGCCGTAACTATGGCTACACCTTC.